The T cell receptor (beta chain) under discussion was sequenced for a study of cytomegalovirus exposure and HLA in healthy donors. CDR1 SEHNR and CDR2 FQNEAQ come from the germline V gene (reference sequence). V was shortened by 10 bases and J by 10 bases, with 19 bases between the two germline ends. The CDR3 loop spans 12 amino acids. PCR was performed using 60 Vbeta and 13 Jbeta primers. Produced via immunoSEQ multiplex PCR; TCRdb's table is partial and in-frame only. This sample has some 240,000 clones, with 80% to 95% found just once. This receptor was identified in a girl aged 2 to 10 in good health and CMV-seronegative. This chain connects TRBV7-9 to TRBJ1-2, with a tentative D call TRBD1 (5 bases). What was sequenced was PBMCs. The DNA of the CDR3 is TGTGCCACGGGCCAATCGGGGGAAGTCTACACCTTC. Amino acid sequence: CATGQSGEVYTF.